This T cell receptor beta chain originates from a study of molecular identifiers for immune sequencing clone quantification. Previously published methods and listed TCR primers were used for the bulk TCR libraries. From the PCR reads, TCRdb called clonotypes with MiXCR, one entry per CDR3 protein. The sample gives around 470,000 distinct CDR3 sequences, 20% to 25% of which show up once; approximately 0.84% is in the top ten. Trimming cost V 3 bases and J 2 bases, with 15 bases left between them. From germline, CDR1 is DFQATT and CDR2 SNEGSKA (reference sequence). This CDR3 has 15 amino acids. This clonotype has just a few counts.

This receptor was identified in a human donor in good health. Some libraries in this study had Jurkat cell RNA spiked in. The sequenced material came from naive CD8+ T cells from blood, with Jurkat cell RNA spiked in. Subset described: FACS-sorted CD8+CD4-CCR7+CD45RA+ naive T cells. The J gene is TRBJ2-3, the V gene TRBV20-1; TRBD2 is a possible D gene (7 bases). CDR3 DNA: TGCAGTGCTAGCCTGGGGGGGCTCCCCACAGATACGCAGTATTTT. This translates into CSASLGGLPTDTQYF.